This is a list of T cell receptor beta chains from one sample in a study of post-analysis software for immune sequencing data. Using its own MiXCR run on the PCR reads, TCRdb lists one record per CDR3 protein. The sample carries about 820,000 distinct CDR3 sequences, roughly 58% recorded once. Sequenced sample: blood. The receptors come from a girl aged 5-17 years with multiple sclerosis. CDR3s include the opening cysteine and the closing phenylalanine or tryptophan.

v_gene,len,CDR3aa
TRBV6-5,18,CASSSRVIASGTNNEQFF
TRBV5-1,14,CASSLQGVNTEAFF
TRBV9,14,CASSSRAVTYEQYF
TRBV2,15,CASSAGLANYNEQFF
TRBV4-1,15,CASSQLIGRGATQYF
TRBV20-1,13,CSARAPTRGGYTF
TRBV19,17,CASSIDLGLAGAYEQYF
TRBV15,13,CATSSSRVNEQFF
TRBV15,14,CATSRDWSLETQYF
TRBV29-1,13,CSVDSNIYNEQFF
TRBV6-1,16,CASSEVGQGSTDTQYF
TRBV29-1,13,CSVRQGPAYEQYF
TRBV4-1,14,CASSQLAEYNEQFF
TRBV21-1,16,CASSKGRGAITGELFF
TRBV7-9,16,CASSPLYQYGKETQYF
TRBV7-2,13,CASSYNREETQYF
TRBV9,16,CASSPRGGAGYNEQFF
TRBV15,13,CATSRQGSAGYTF
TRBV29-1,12,CSVDKGAGKLFF
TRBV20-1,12,CSASPDLDEQYF
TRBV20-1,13,CSARDVTGNIQYF
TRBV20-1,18,CSARGGDRKPSGANVLTF
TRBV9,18,CASSPQVVAGGWTYEQYF
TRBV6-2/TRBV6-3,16,CASSAGTGDGANVLTF
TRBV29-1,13,CSYAGGLNTEAFF
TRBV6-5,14,CASSSTSSHNEQFF
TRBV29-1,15,CSVIQDKTGANVLTF
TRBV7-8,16,CASSPNAGGVYNEQFF
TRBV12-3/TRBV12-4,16,CASNDLAPLGADTQYF